This T cell receptor beta chain was sequenced for a study of blood T cell repertoires in COVID-19. Here immunoSEQ multiplex PCR was the method, and the copy in TCRdb shows in-frame clones only, minus some. The sample lists 270,000 or so clones, 84% occurring once. Germline CDR1 SGHRS, CDR2 YFSETQ. This CDR3 is 18 amino acids long. V dropped 3 bases and J dropped 5; count of bases not matched to a gene: 16. Sequencing input: peripheral blood. The V and J genes are TRBV5-1 and TRBJ2-3; 9 bases fit TRBD2. The receptor comes from a human donor in a cohort sampled during active COVID-19. CDR3 in amino acids: CASSYGLAGTTTRDTQYF. The CDR3 DNA is TGCGCCAGCAGCTACGGGCTAGCGGGGACAACGACCCGAGATACGCAGTATTTT.